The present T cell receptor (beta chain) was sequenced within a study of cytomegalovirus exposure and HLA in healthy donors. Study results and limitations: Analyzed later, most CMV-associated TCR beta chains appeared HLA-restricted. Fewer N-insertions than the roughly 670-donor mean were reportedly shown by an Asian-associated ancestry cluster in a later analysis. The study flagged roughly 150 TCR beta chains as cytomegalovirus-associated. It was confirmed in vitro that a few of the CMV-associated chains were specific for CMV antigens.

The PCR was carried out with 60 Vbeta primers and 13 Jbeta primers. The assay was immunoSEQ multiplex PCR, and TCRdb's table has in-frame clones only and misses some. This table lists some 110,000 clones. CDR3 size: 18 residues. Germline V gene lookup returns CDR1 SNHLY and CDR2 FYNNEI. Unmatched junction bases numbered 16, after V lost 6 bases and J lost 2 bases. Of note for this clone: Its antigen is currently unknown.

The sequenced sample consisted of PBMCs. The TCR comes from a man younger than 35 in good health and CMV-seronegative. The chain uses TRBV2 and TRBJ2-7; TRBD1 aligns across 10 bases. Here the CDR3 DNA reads TGTGCCAGCAGCGGAAGCCGGGACAGGGGACGACCAGCCTACGAGCAGTACTTC. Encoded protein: CASSGSRDRGRPAYEQYF.